This is a list of T cell receptor beta chains from one sample in a study of cytomegalovirus exposure and HLA in healthy donors. Assay: immunoSEQ multiplex PCR; the TCRdb copy retains only in-frame clones and omits some. The sample lists some 190,000 clones, around 76% occurring once. Specimen: PBMCs. The receptors were sampled from a woman under 40 in good health and CMV-seropositive. CDR3s include the opening cysteine and the closing phenylalanine or tryptophan. Each record gives: V gene, CDR3 protein.

V gene: TRBV19
CDR3 protein: CASSTRAGNSNQPQHF

V gene: TRBV2
CDR3 protein: CASSGVRETQYF

V gene: TRBV7-3
CDR3 protein: CASSFTGAFNTEAFF

V gene: TRBV7-9
CDR3 protein: CAATGYRGVGYTF

V gene: TRBV2
CDR3 protein: CASSPLDRGLTNQPQHF

V gene: TRBV6-5
CDR3 protein: CASSYSGLAGAEQYF

V gene: TRBV27
CDR3 protein: CASTEPPYYEQYF

V gene: TRBV6-6
CDR3 protein: CASSPRQSAGQETQYF

V gene: TRBV28
CDR3 protein: CASKGGGRTEAFF

V gene: TRBV5-4
CDR3 protein: CASSHQAGGLTDTQYF

V gene: TRBV19
CDR3 protein: CASSTAGTANEKLFF

V gene: TRBV27
CDR3 protein: CASSLFQGGREQYF

V gene: TRBV6-1
CDR3 protein: CASRDYGQGADEQYF

V gene: TRBV4-1
CDR3 protein: CASSLEYRGWGEQFF

V gene: TRBV4-1
CDR3 protein: CASSPGTGGRDGYTF

V gene: TRBV7-8
CDR3 protein: CASSYGGGEADTQYF

V gene: TRBV7-2
CDR3 protein: CASSPGGVVGDEQFF

V gene: TRBV27
CDR3 protein: CASSLQGGVGDTQYF

V gene: TRBV7-9
CDR3 protein: CASSLVAGRTHNEQFF

V gene: TRBV19
CDR3 protein: CASSTPHPGQVYGYTF

V gene: TRBV28
CDR3 protein: CASSSGGTGEKLFF

V gene: TRBV2
CDR3 protein: CASSDAGANAEAFF

V gene: TRBV6-5
CDR3 protein: CASRPSGTGNTEAFF

V gene: TRBV7-9
CDR3 protein: CASSSMDRGKQFQETQYF

V gene: TRBV7-3
CDR3 protein: CASSLGLAGAEQYF

V gene: TRBV28
CDR3 protein: CATLAGRITGELFF

V gene: TRBV28
CDR3 protein: CASSPGQGWYEQYF

V gene: TRBV28
CDR3 protein: CASTPPGGGNQPQHF

V gene: TRBV4-1
CDR3 protein: CASSHRSGGNQPQHF

V gene: TRBV11-2
CDR3 protein: CASSLSSGQETQYF

V gene: TRBV4-2
CDR3 protein: CASSRKRDSQETQYF

V gene: TRBV25-1
CDR3 protein: CASSGAGPTTDTQYF

V gene: TRBV7-3
CDR3 protein: CASSLTASDPYEQYF

V gene: TRBV6-6
CDR3 protein: CASSSGQGFDEQYF

V gene: TRBV4-2
CDR3 protein: CASSQDFGGGAKNEQFF

V gene: TRBV7-2
CDR3 protein: CASSLYEGNQPQHF

V gene: TRBV4-1
CDR3 protein: CASSPDRGSRGEQYF

V gene: TRBV11-3
CDR3 protein: CASSPRDSPTMSVQFF

V gene: TRBV5-1
CDR3 protein: CASSPATAGVSNEQFF

V gene: TRBV28
CDR3 protein: CASSGGARGEKLFF

V gene: TRBV4-3
CDR3 protein: CASSQEFSRNNEKLFF

V gene: TRBV4-2
CDR3 protein: CASSQDPQRGGVTGELFF